These T cell receptor beta chains were read from a single sample in a study of blood T cell repertoires in COVID-19. Only in-frame clones appear in the TCRdb table, and some are missing; sequencing was by immunoSEQ multiplex PCR. The sample yields around 300,000 clones, roughly 84% seen once. Input material: peripheral blood. These receptors originate from a man in his forties or fifties with active or convalescent COVID-19. CDR3s include the opening cysteine and the closing phenylalanine or tryptophan. A D gene is named only where the DNA matches it firmly. Some rows mark clone size as missing; the rest say once, few, many or name a class of expanded clone.

cdr3_aa cdr3_nt j_call d_call clone_size v_call
CASSLVGATGELFF TGTGCCAGCAGTTTAGTAGGGGCCACCGGGGAGCTGTTTTTT TRBJ2-2 - - TRBV27
CASSPFHPPTLTSLSYEQYF TGTGCCAGCAGCCCCTTCCATCCTCCTACTCTTACGTCACTATCCTACGAGCAGTACTTC TRBJ2-7 - - TRBV7-8
CASSPGGAGTEAFF TGTGCCAGCAGTCCAGGGGGCGCAGGTACTGAAGCTTTCTTT TRBJ1-1 TRBD1 - TRBV27
CASSQVHDEQYF TGTGCCAGCAGCCAAGTACATGACGAGCAGTACTTC TRBJ2-7 - - TRBV3-1/TRBV3-2
CATRDFGTDTQYF TGTGCCACCAGGGATTTCGGGACAGATACGCAGTATTTT TRBJ2-3 - - TRBV24-1
CASSRVQGAYTEAFF TGTGCCAGCAGCCGAGTCCAGGGGGCTTACACTGAAGCTTTCTTT TRBJ1-1 TRBD1 few TRBV11-2
CASSVSSGISDTQYF TGTGCCAGCAGTGTGTCTAGCGGGATTTCAGATACGCAGTATTTT TRBJ2-3 TRBD2 once TRBV2
CASSPQADQPQHF TGTGCCAGCAGCCCACAGGCGGATCAGCCCCAGCATTTT TRBJ1-5 - - TRBV11-2
CASGYSGTSGEQFF TGTGCTAGTGGTTACTCCGGGACTAGCGGCGAGCAGTTCTTC TRBJ2-1 TRBD2 - TRBV12-5
CASSLDRPTYEQYF TGTGCTAGCAGCCTGGACAGGCCAACCTACGAGCAGTACTTC TRBJ2-7 TRBD1 - TRBV6-5
CASSSRQGASPLHF TGTGCCAGCAGTTCCCGACAGGGGGCCTCACCCCTCCACTTT TRBJ1-6 TRBD1 many TRBV27